Presented here are 10 T cell receptor beta chains from one specimen sequenced in a study of human thymus T cells. Profiled with immunoSEQ multiplex PCR; TCRdb holds only in-frame clones, not every one. This sample has about 50,000 clones, with 95% found just once. Sample: blood. The receptors here all came from a girl under three years old with a congenital heart defect but otherwise immunologically healthy.

This rearrangement joins TRBV4-1 to TRBJ2-7; D ambiguous. Germline V gene data show CDR1 as MGHRA and CDR2 as YSYEKL. With 3 bases removed from V and 2 bases from J, the gap between germline ends came to 14 bases. The CDR3 sequence is 15 residues long. The CDR3 is CASSHLGELPYEQYF. CDR3 nucleotides: TGCGCCAGCAGCCACTTAGGTGAACTCCCCTACGAGCAGTACTTC.

This clone was counted a single time. CDR3 amino acids: CASSLPTRGSYNEQFF. The CDR3 DNA is TGTGCCAGCAGTCTCCCCACCCGGGGCTCCTACAATGAGCAGTTCTTC. V usage is TRBV27 and J usage is TRBJ2-1; a weak D match, TRBD2 (5 bases). The CDR3 is made up of 16 amino acids. Germline V CDR1 and CDR2: MNHEY, SMNVEV (reference sequence). V dropped 5 bases and J dropped 0 bases, with 14 bases sitting between them.

This clone was observed a single time. The genes are TRBV7-2 and TRBJ2-7, with D possibly matching TRBD2 (6 bases). From germline, CDR1 is SGHTA and CDR2 FQGNSA. CDR3 length equals 16 residues. V was pared by 5 bases and J by 3 bases, with 20 bases between. The DNA for the CDR3 is TGTGCCAGCAGCGACTTAGTTACGGGGGTTGGCTACGAGCAGTACTTC. Its translation is CASSDLVTGVGYEQYF.

This chain links TRBV5-1 with TRBJ1-5; D is unresolved. CDR3 length: 17 amino acids. Per the germline V gene, CDR1 is SGHRS and CDR2 is YFSETQ. Between the trimmed V and J ends, which lost 0 bases and 0 bases, there was a span of 13 bases. CDR3: CASSLVGGPYSNQPQHF. The DNA of the CDR3 is TGCGCCAGCAGCTTGGTAGGAGGACCTTATAGCAATCAGCCCCAGCATTTT.

The rearrangement joins TRBV5-8 to TRBJ1-1; the D gene is possibly TRBD1 (6 bases). The V gene's germline CDR1 is SGHTS and CDR2 YDEGEE. The CDR3 consists of 15 residues. The V and J ends lost 5 bases and 1 base respectively, with 15 bases between them. The CDR3 here is CASSTGSRENTEAFF. For the CDR3, the DNA is TGTGCCAGCAGTACAGGGTCAAGGGAGAACACTGAAGCTTTCTTT.

Only one count was recorded for this clone. The chain is built from TRBV2 and TRBJ2-3, with 12 bases that match TRBD1. CDR1 is SNHLY, CDR2 FYNNEI, per germline. Losses at the gene ends were 4 bases for V and 8 bases for J; bases not matched to a gene: 7. The CDR3 loop spans 15 amino acids. This chain's CDR3 is CASSAKGQGAVTQYF. As DNA, the CDR3 is TGTGCCAGCAGTGCCAAGGGACAGGGGGCTGTTACGCAGTATTTT.

J is TRBJ1-2 and V is TRBV5-4; D is unclear. V was shortened by 3 bases and J by 9 bases, with 9 bases between the two germline ends. Germline V gene lookup returns CDR1 SGHNT and CDR2 YYREEE (reference sequence). The CDR3 covers 11 residues. The CDR3: CASSYFRRYTF. Here the CDR3 DNA reads TGTGCCAGCAGCTATTTTCGGCGCTACACCTTC.

The gene calls are TRBV4-1 and TRBJ2-1; maybe TRBD2 (6 bases). Germline V gene lookup returns CDR1 MGHRA and CDR2 YSYEKL. V was clipped by 1 base and J by 8 bases, with 18 bases between them. The CDR3 is 16 amino acids. The CDR3 DNA reads as TGCGCCAGCAGCCAAGCACTAACTTGGGGGGTCGATGAGCAGTTCTTC. It encodes CASSQALTWGVDEQFF.

The genes are TRBV11-3 and TRBJ2-1; TRBD1 matches at 9 bases. Germline V gives CDR1 SGHNT, CDR2 YENEEA. The CDR3 consists of 15 residues. V trimming: 5 bases; J trimming: 5 bases; junction bases outside the gene matches: 7. Written as DNA, the CDR3 is TGTGCCAGCAGCGCAGACAGGGGGGCGCACAATGAGCAGTTCTTC. This codes for CASSADRGAHNEQFF.

This chain uses TRBV4-2 with TRBJ2-7, with 11 bases fitting TRBD2. J was trimmed by 7 bases and V by 4 bases; bases with no gene match: 15. Germline V gene lookup returns CDR1 LGHNA and CDR2 YNFKEQ. This CDR3 spans 17 amino acids. The DNA for the CDR3 is TGTGCCAGCAGCCCAGCACATGGGACTAGCGGCGGCGGGGAGCAGTACTTC. Translation: CASSPAHGTSGGGEQYF.